The T cell receptor beta chain described here comes from a study of molecular identifiers for immune sequencing clone quantification. TCRdb reanalysed the PCR reads using MiXCR and keeps one entry per CDR3 protein. Of approximately 500,000 distinct CDR3 sequences listed, about 25% are singletons. Unmatched junction bases numbered 1, after V lost 5 bases and J lost 2 bases. The CDR3 runs to 14 residues. Looked up from germline, CDR1 is SGHNT and CDR2 is YENEEA. This clonotype showed up just a few times. The chain carries TRBV11-3 and TRBJ2-1, with TRBD2 identical over 9 bases. Sequencing used naive CD8+ T cells from blood, with Jurkat cell RNA spiked in. Described subset: FACS-sorted CD8+CD4-CCR7+CD45RA+ naive T cells. The TCR sequence derives from a human donor in good health. Some libraries in this study had Jurkat cell RNA spiked in. The CDR3 DNA reads TGTGCCAGCAGCGTAGCGGGAGCCTACAATGAGCAGTTCTTC. Its protein is CASSVAGAYNEQFF.